The next 26 T cell receptor beta chains were all read from a single sample in a study of cytomegalovirus exposure and HLA in healthy donors. Primers: 60 Vbeta forward and 13 Jbeta reverse. Profiling relied on immunoSEQ multiplex PCR, and the TCRdb table lists in-frame clones only, not all of them. The sample lists roughly 170,000 clones, roughly 85% occurring once. Sequenced: PBMCs. Receptors originate from a man aged 25 to 45 in good health and CMV-seronegative.

With regard to this clone: The same CDR3 can be traced to other DNA sequences in this sample. The chain is built from TRBV7-2 and TRBJ1-1; possibly TRBD1 for D (6 bases). CDR3 length equals 14 residues. Germline CDR1 SGHTA, CDR2 FQGNSA. V lost 5 bases, J lost 2 bases, and 12 bases lay in between. DNA for the CDR3: TGTGCCAGCAGCGCCAGACAGGAAAACACTGAAGCTTTCTTT. This codes for CASSARQENTEAFF.

The chain carries TRBV4-3 and TRBJ2-3; D gene uncertain. The CDR3 sequence is 13 residues long. CDR1 is LGHNA, CDR2 YSLEER, per germline. V was trimmed by 4 bases and J by 5 bases, leaving 10 bases between them. The CDR3 region is CASSRTGVDTQYF. CDR3 nucleotide sequence: TGCGCCAGCAGCCGCACCGGTGTAGATACGCAGTATTTT.

V gene TRBV28 combines with J gene TRBJ2-1; 8 bases are a match to TRBD2. Germline values: CDR1 MDHEN, CDR2 SYDVKM. The V gene end was trimmed by 8 bases and the J gene end by 0 bases; junction bases not matched to a gene: 12. The CDR3 length is 17 residues. CDR3 region: CASRGEGLGFSYNEQFF. In DNA form, the CDR3 reads TGTGCCAGCCGAGGGGAGGGACTAGGGTTCTCCTACAATGAGCAGTTCTTC.

The V call is TRBV7-9, the J call TRBJ2-7; TRBD1 matches 7 bases. Germline CDR1 and CDR2: SEHNR and FQNEAQ (reference sequence). This CDR3 has 13 residues. The trim removed 6 bases at V and 6 bases at J, leaving 8 bases unmatched. In DNA form, the CDR3 reads TGTGCCAGCAGAGGACAGGCCCAGGGCGAGCAGTACTTC. Amino acids: CASRGQAQGEQYF.

The chain recombines TRBV19 with TRBJ2-4, with D maybe TRBD1 (6 bases). The CDR3 length is 13 residues. Germline lookup yields CDR1 LNHDA and CDR2 SQIVND (reference sequence). The ends were cut back, 11 bases at V and 3 bases at J, with 14 bases in the middle. CDR3 in amino acids: CAGRAGDKNIQYF. CDR3 sequence (DNA): TGTGCCGGGCGAGCAGGGGACAAAAACATTCAGTACTTC.

The V call is TRBV4-2, the J call TRBJ2-1, with D tentatively TRBD2 (6 bases). Deletions cut 0 bases from V and 0 bases from J, with 12 bases between. Germline-derived CDR1 and CDR2 are LGHNA and YNFKEQ. The CDR3 has 17 residues. The CDR3 nucleotides read TGTGCCAGCAGCCAAGATCGGCTAGCGAGCTCCTACAATGAGCAGTTCTTC. Its protein product is CASSQDRLASSYNEQFF.

V is TRBV5-6 and J is TRBJ2-5; D is uncertain. CDR1 and CDR2 (germline): SGHDT, YYEEEE. CDR3 length equals 17 residues. Between the trimmed V and J ends, which lost 4 bases and 3 bases, there was a span of 22 bases. The CDR3 nucleotides are TGTGCCAGCAGCCCCTTTTCGGGTTTACCAGATGAAGAGACCCAGTACTTC. Protein sequence: CASSPFSGLPDEETQYF.

V is TRBV4-2 and J is TRBJ2-2; a possible D gene is TRBD2 (6 bases). In germline, CDR1 is LGHNA, CDR2 YNFKEQ. The ends were cut back, 0 bases at V and 4 bases at J, with 12 bases in the middle. The CDR3 totals 16 residues. CDR3 sequence reads: CASSQEEVGGTGELFF. The DNA of the CDR3 is TGTGCCAGCAGCCAAGAAGAGGTCGGGGGCACCGGGGAGCTGTTTTTT.

The chain is built from TRBV7-9 and TRBJ1-5; unclear D gene. Germline assignment: CDR1 SEHNR and CDR2 FQNEAQ (reference sequence). The CDR3 has 11 amino acids. The CDR3 protein is CRGRKTTRQHF. The CDR3 region has the DNA TGTAGAGGTAGAAAAACAACCCGGCAGCATTTT. The full variable domain, rest sourced from reference TRBV7-9 and TRBJ1-5, is DTGVSQNPRHKITKRGQNVTFRCDPISEHNRLYWYRQTLGQGPEFLTYFQNEAQLEKSRLLSDRFSAERPKGSFSTLEIQRTEQGDSAMYLCRGRKTTRQHFGDGTRLSIL.

The chain joins TRBV28 to TRBJ2-1; the D is unclear. This CDR3 is 13 amino acids long. CDR1 MDHEN and CDR2 SYDVKM come from the germline V gene. The germline V and J ends were trimmed by 6 bases and 7 bases, with 13 bases remaining between them. DNA for the CDR3: TGTGCCAGCAGGACTCCGCCTTCGAATGAGCAGTTCTTC. Protein: CASRTPPSNEQFF.

There are a few counts of this clone. The genes are TRBV30 and TRBJ2-1; D gene ambiguous. V was trimmed by 3 bases and J by 2 bases, leaving 5 bases between them. Germline lookup yields CDR1 GTSNPN and CDR2 SVGIG (reference sequence). The CDR3 has 12 residues. The CDR3 DNA sequence: TGTGCCTGGAGGGGCACCTACAATGAGCAGTTCTTC. It specifies CAWRGTYNEQFF.

The table lists this clone with a count of one. The chain links TRBV7-2 to TRBJ2-7; TRBD1 matches 7 bases. This CDR3 is built from 15 residues. Germline-derived CDR1 and CDR2 are SGHTA and FQGNSA. V lost 1 base to trimming and J lost 0 bases; unmatched junction nucleotides: 3. CDR3 DNA: TGTGCCAGCAGCTTAGGGGCAGGGGGCTCCTACGAGCAGTACTTC. This codes for CASSLGAGGSYEQYF.

The chain has TRBV11-2 and TRBJ1-4; D is possibly TRBD1 (6 bases). This CDR3 spans 15 amino acids. The germline V gene encodes CDR1 SGHAT and CDR2 FQNNGV. V lost 4 bases and J lost 6, with 15 bases in between. CDR3 bases: TGTGCCAGCAGCTCCAGACAGGAGAATCATGAAAAACTGTTTTTT. This encodes CASSSRQENHEKLFF.

J is TRBJ2-3 and V is TRBV7-2; D is unclear. V was clipped by 5 bases and J by 0 bases, with 18 bases between them. Germline V gene data show CDR1 as SGHTA and CDR2 as FQGNSA. The CDR3 spans 17 residues. Here the CDR3 DNA reads TGTGCCAGCAGCCTATTGAGCAGAGGTGCTAGCACAGATACGCAGTATTTT. Amino acids: CASSLLSRGASTDTQYF.

The CDR3, as DNA: TGTGCCATCAGTGAGTTCATACAGGGAACTGAAGCTTTCTTT. Protein sequence: CAISEFIQGTEAFF. V is TRBV10-3 and J is TRBJ1-1; tentative D call: TRBD1 (6 bases). The V gene lost 1 base and the J gene lost 5 bases, with 11 bases spanning the gap. The germline V gene has CDR1 ENHRY and CDR2 SYGVKD. The CDR3 has 14 residues.

The V call is TRBV19, the J call TRBJ1-2; no definite D call. V lost 4 bases and J 6 bases, leaving 9 bases between the germline ends. Germline values: CDR1 LNHDA, CDR2 SQIVND (reference sequence). This CDR3 contains 12 residues. The CDR3, as DNA: TGTGCCAGTAGTACCTCAGGAAATGGCTACACCTTC. Residues: CASSTSGNGYTF.

V and J are TRBV27 and TRBJ1-4, with no clear D. Germline loops: CDR1 MNHEY, CDR2 SMNVEV (reference sequence). CDR3 length: 13 amino acids. The V gene lost 5 bases and the J gene lost 4 bases, with 8 bases spanning the gap. The DNA for the CDR3 is TGTGCCAGCAGTCACAGTGATAATGAAAAACTGTTTTTT. Protein product: CASSHSDNEKLFF.

A remark on this clone: This sample includes further DNA sequences coding for the same CDR3. In DNA form, the CDR3 reads TGTGCCTGGAGTGGACAGGGGACTGGTTCACCCCTCCACTTT. This sequence encodes CAWSGQGTGSPLHF. The chain links TRBV30 to TRBJ1-6, with 8 positions matching TRBD1. J lost 9 bases, V lost 1 base, and 5 bases had no gene match. Germline CDR1 reads GTSNPN; CDR2 reads SVGIG (reference sequence). The CDR3 length is 14 residues.

V usage is TRBV5-1 and J usage is TRBJ2-2; perhaps TRBD1 as D (5 bases). Germline V gives CDR1 SGHRS, CDR2 YFSETQ. V was trimmed by 1 base and J by 0 bases, leaving 10 bases between them. CDR3 size: 16 residues. Written as DNA, the CDR3 is TGCGCCAGCAGCTTGAGAGCAGGGACGAACACCGGGGAGCTGTTTTTT. It codes for CASSLRAGTNTGELFF. Supplemented by reference TRBV5-1 and TRBJ2-2, the full variable domain reads KAGVTQTPRYLIKTRGQQVTLSCSPISGHRSVSWYQQTPGQGLQFLFEYFSETQRNKGNFPGRFSGRQFSNSRSEMNVSTLELGDSALYLCASSLRAGTNTGELFFGEGSRLTVL.

This clone has a handful of counts. The gene calls are TRBV7-9 and TRBJ2-7; 11 bases align to TRBD2. The length of the CDR3 is 14 residues. Germline values: CDR1 SEHNR, CDR2 FQNEAQ (reference sequence). After removal of 6 bases from V and 7 bases from J, the junction contained 8 bases not matched to a gene. The CDR3: CASSSGLAGWEQYF. CDR3 nucleotides: TGTGCCAGCAGTTCCGGACTAGCGGGCTGGGAGCAGTACTTC. The entire variable domain, with the rest obtained from reference TRBV7-9 and TRBJ2-7, is as follows: DTGVSQNPRHKITKRGQNVTFRCDPISEHNRLYWYRQTLGQGPEFLTYFQNEAQLEKSRLLSDRFSAERPKGSFSTLEIQRTEQGDSAMYLCASSSGLAGWEQYFGPGTRLTVT.

The genes are TRBV7-9 and TRBJ1-5; 10 bases agree with TRBD1. The CDR3 length is 16 residues. V lost 5 bases and J lost 5; bases outside the gene matches: 9. Germline CDR1 is SEHNR and CDR2 is FQNEAQ (reference sequence). The CDR3 DNA follows: TGTGCCAGCAGCCCCAGGGGGGACAGGGGATATCAGCCCCAGCATTTT. Translated, it gives CASSPRGDRGYQPQHF.

The chain joins TRBV7-2 to TRBJ1-1; possible D gene TRBD1, 5 bases. V was clipped by 3 bases and J by 1 base, with 9 bases between them. The CDR3 runs 14 residues. CDR1 and CDR2 (germline): SGHTA, FQGNSA. This chain's CDR3 is CASSFPGENTEAFF. The CDR3, as DNA: TGTGCCAGCAGCTTCCCGGGGGAGAACACTGAAGCTTTCTTT.

The rearrangement uses TRBV13 and TRBJ2-5; D is possibly TRBD2 (6 bases). Trimming took off 4 bases at V and 5 bases at J, with 11 bases between the two ends. The CDR3 loop spans 13 amino acids. From germline, CDR1 is PRHDT and CDR2 FYEKMQ (reference sequence). The CDR3 sequence is CASSWDSRETQYF. CDR3 nucleotide sequence: TGTGCCAGCAGCTGGGACTCCCGGGAGACCCAGTACTTC.

This rearrangement joins TRBV6-5 to TRBJ1-2, with 8 bases identical to TRBD1. The CDR3 runs 15 residues. The trim removed 0 bases at V and 4 bases at J, leaving 4 bases unmatched. The V gene's germline CDR1 is MNHEY and CDR2 SVGAGI. Here the CDR3 DNA reads TGTGCCAGCAGTTACTCGACAGGGGTCGGCTATGGCTACACCTTC. It encodes CASSYSTGVGYGYTF.

This clone was detected once. The genes are TRBV7-6 and TRBJ2-5, with D possibly matching TRBD2 (5 bases). The end of the DNA is better explained by TRBJ2-7, so the J call may be wrong. CDR1 is SGHVS and CDR2 is FNYEAQ in the germline V gene. The CDR3 sequence is 13 residues long. The CDR3 reads CASSWAGISEQYF. In DNA, the CDR3 is TGTGCCAGCAGTTGGGCCGGGATCTCCGAGCAGTACTTC.

This sequence joins TRBV5-6 and TRBJ2-1; 11 bases agree with TRBD2. V shed 0 bases, J shed 7 bases, and the junction held 6 bases outside the gene matches. Germline V CDR1 and CDR2: SGHDT, YYEEEE. This CDR3 has 16 residues. The CDR3 region has the DNA TGTGCCAGCAGCTTGGAACTAGCGGGAGTAGGAAATGAGCAGTTCTTC. This encodes CASSLELAGVGNEQFF.